The clone carrying this T cell receptor (beta chain) has ten or more counts. Its target is not known. Unique molecular identifiers were present on cDNA, and template switching added a universal primer site. TCRdb re-called the 5' RACE reads with MiXCR, one entry per CDR3 protein. The sample shows under 300,000 distinct CDR3 sequences, about 14% of them seen only once. The data belong to a study of identical twins. V lost 4 bases, J lost 11 bases, and 7 bases stayed unmatched. This CDR3 is built from 12 residues. Study findings and constraints: Invariant cells of the MAIT and iNKT types might have partly distorted the zero-insertion analyses. With abundant cord blood beta clonotypes, insertions were fewer; memory repertoires showed no such pattern. The study found that models underestimated out-of-frame TCR alpha sharing in monozygotic twins.

This receptor was identified in a woman younger than 35 in good health. This chain joins TRBV12-3 or TRBV12-4 and TRBJ1-1; 7 bases align to TRBD1. The sequenced sample consisted of memory (CD45RO+) T cells sorted from blood. In DNA form, the CDR3 reads TGTGCCAGCAGTTCCGGACGAGGGGGCGCTTTCTTT. It codes for CASSSGRGGAFF.